This T cell receptor (beta chain) was identified during a study of cytomegalovirus exposure and HLA in healthy donors. Study-level results: Most TCR sequences proved rare, with some public TCRs found in many donors. DRB1 showed the most TCR associations and HLA-C the fewest in a later analysis, as rates varied by HLA locus. Most TCR beta V segments were productive about 87% or about 30% of the time in an earlier analysis.

PCR used 60 Vbeta primers and 13 Jbeta primers. Method: immunoSEQ multiplex PCR; TCRdb's copy keeps in-frame clones and lacks some. Among more than 150,000 clones listed, just under 80% were seen once. Notes on this clone: The antigen is not known.

Germline CDR1 and CDR2: SGDLS and YYNGEE. This CDR3 comprises 15 residues. V lost 0 bases and J lost 9; bases outside the gene matches: 5. This sequence joins TRBV9 and TRBJ1-6, with TRBD1 matching 8 bases. This clonotype originated in a woman aged 25 to 39 in good health and CMV-seronegative. The sample comprised PBMCs. The CDR3 protein is CASSVETTGGSPLHF. CDR3 in DNA: TGTGCCAGCAGCGTAGAGACAACAGGGGGTTCACCCCTCCACTTT.